These T cell receptor beta chains were read from a single sample in a study of Ad26.COV2.S vaccination and SARS-CoV-2 variants. Only in-frame clones appear in the TCRdb table, and some are missing; sequencing was by immunoSEQ multiplex PCR. The sample holds a few hundred thousand clones, around 89% seen once. Material: peripheral blood, obtained in a trial of Ad26.COV2.S vaccine versus placebo. The origin of the receptors is a person between 18 and 59 years old who received the Ad26.COV2.S COVID-19 vaccine or a placebo. Each CDR3 is given with its conserved first and last residue. The D gene is left open where the match is weak. A row's size may be missing; if present it is once, few, many or a size class.

D	V	size	J	CDR3	DNA
NA	TRBV9	NA	TRBJ2-5	CASSVAGWPETQYF	TGTGCCAGCAGCGTAGCGGGGTGGCCGGAGACCCAGTACTTC
NA	TRBV5-1	NA	TRBJ2-5	CASSLAIGRALEETQYF	TGCGCCAGCAGCTTGGCGATCGGGCGGGCACTAGAAGAGACCCAGTACTTC
NA	TRBV19	NA	TRBJ2-1	CASSIDVPPAPLQGFYNEQFF	TGTGCCAGTAGTATAGACGTCCCCCCCGCACCTCTACAGGGATTCTACAATGAGCAGTTCTTC
NA	TRBV6-6	NA	TRBJ1-5	CASSPSGERNQPQHF	TGTGCCAGCAGTCCCTCCGGAGAGCGCAATCAGCCCCAGCATTTT
NA	TRBV4-2	NA	TRBJ2-7	CASSQVGSGGNEQYF	TGTGCCAGCAGCCAAGTTGGGTCTGGCGGAAACGAGCAGTACTTC
NA	TRBV25-1	NA	TRBJ1-1	CASSEYLGTEAFF	TGTGCCAGCAGTGAATATTTGGGCACTGAAGCTTTCTTT
NA	TRBV5-4	NA	TRBJ1-2	CASSQWTGRYGYTF	TGTGCCAGCAGCCAATGGACCGGGAGGTATGGCTACACCTTC
NA	TRBV15	NA	TRBJ2-7	CATSLKGGGSYEQYF	TGTGCCACCAGCCTCAAGGGGGGCGGGTCCTACGAGCAGTACTTC
NA	TRBV5-1	NA	TRBJ1-4	CASSLRPGLTNEKLFF	TGCGCCAGCAGCTTGAGGCCAGGGCTAACTAATGAAAAACTGTTTTTT
NA	TRBV9	NA	TRBJ2-6	CASSVRDFTLGANVLTF	TGTGCCAGCAGCGTCCGGGACTTTACTCTGGGGGCCAACGTCCTGACTTTC
TRBD2	TRBV27	once	TRBJ2-3	CASRVRTGLASTDTQYF	TGTGCCAGCAGGGTCCGCACGGGACTAGCTAGCACAGATACGCAGTATTTT
NA	TRBV30	NA	TRBJ1-4	CAWSKGPPNEKLFF	TGTGCCTGGTCGAAGGGACCCCCTAATGAAAAACTGTTTTTT
NA	TRBV11-3	NA	TRBJ1-1	CASSRRNTEAFF	TGTGCCAGCAGCCGACGTAACACTGAAGCTTTCTTT
NA	TRBV2	NA	TRBJ1-5	CASSESQGSNQPQHF	TGTGCCAGCAGTGAATCCCAGGGGAGCAATCAGCCCCAGCATTTT
TRBD1	TRBV5-5	NA	TRBJ1-4	CASSWTGEGEKLFF	TGTGCCAGCAGCTGGACAGGGGAGGGGGAAAAACTGTTTTTT
NA	TRBV28	NA	TRBJ1-1	CASLRERGTEAFF	TGTGCCAGCTTAAGGGAGAGGGGGACTGAAGCTTTCTTT
TRBD1	TRBV2	NA	TRBJ2-3	CASTDRGFADTQYF	TGTGCCAGCACGGACAGGGGGTTTGCAGATACGCAGTATTTT
NA	TRBV28	NA	TRBJ1-3	CASSDAGGGGGNTIYF	TGTGCCAGCAGTGACGCCGGGGGAGGTGGTGGAAACACCATATATTTT
TRBD1	TRBV5-1	once	TRBJ1-6	CASSSTGSPYNSPLHF	TGCGCCAGCAGCTCGACAGGGTCTCCCTATAATTCACCCCTCCACTTT
TRBD1	TRBV5-1	NA	TRBJ1-6	CASSLRPTGGGSPLHF	TGCGCCAGCAGCTTAAGGCCGACAGGGGGAGGATCACCCCTCCACTTT
NA	TRBV6-2/TRBV6-3	NA	TRBJ2-5	CASSYSMQGGETQYF	TGTGCCAGCAGTTACTCGATGCAGGGGGGAGAGACCCAGTACTTC
TRBD1	TRBV7-6	once	TRBJ2-1	CASSQGTGWEFF	TGTGCCAGCAGCCAGGGGACAGGCTGGGAGTTCTTC
TRBD2	TRBV5-1	NA	TRBJ2-5	CASSFELAGQETQYF	TGCGCCAGCAGCTTTGAACTAGCGGGTCAAGAGACCCAGTACTTC
NA	TRBV11-2	NA	TRBJ2-7	CASSSRPPYEQYF	TGTGCCAGCAGCTCCAGACCGCCCTACGAGCAGTACTTC